This T cell receptor beta chain was captured by sequencing in a study of CD8+ T cells in alopecia areata. The overall study: Patients in the treated group were given tofacitinib by mouth, 5 to 10 mg twice a day. The study gave tofacitinib for 6 to 18 months, then 6 months off drug. Study results and limitations: In lesional scalp, particularly from alopecia totalis/universalis, clonality was higher than in normal scalp.

The authors extracted RNA and reverse transcribed it into cDNA as the sequencing template. Libraries were prepared by immunoSEQ multiplex PCR; TCRdb keeps only in-frame clonotypes and omits some of them. This table has 140,000 to 150,000 clones, approximately 51% appearing once. Obtained from alopecia areata patients were lesional scalp punch biopsies along with peripheral blood. This clone has just one count. No antigen is known for it. The input for sequencing was CD4+ T cells sorted from blood, taken at week 0. This receptor was obtained from a human donor with alopecia areata.

The CDR3: CASSRAQYGEAFF. CDR3 DNA: TGTGCCAGCAGCCGAGCGCAGTACGGTGAAGCTTTCTTT. The rearrangement joins TRBV7-2 to TRBJ1-1; D is unresolved. The CDR3 runs 13 residues. V was clipped by 5 bases and J by 7 bases, with 14 bases between them. CDR1 is SGHTA, CDR2 FQGNSA, per germline.